These T cell receptor beta chains were read from a single sample in a study of OX40 agonist ivuxolimab in advanced cancers. Sequencing used immunoSEQ multiplex PCR; TCRdb keeps in-frame clones, though not all of them. The sample yields fewer than 65,000 clones, about 86% seen once. The sequencing used CD4+ or CD8+ T cells sorted from blood, collected in a trial of the OX40 agonist ivuxolimab. These receptors were collected from an adult with an advanced solid tumor such as melanoma, head and neck, liver or kidney cancer. Each CDR3 is given with its conserved first and last residue. Each record gives: D gene, J gene, clone size, V gene, CDR3 DNA, CDR3 protein. The D gene is left open where the match is weak. Size is omitted from some rows. Given values are once, few, many or a class for expanded clones.

- | TRBJ2-7 | - | TRBV11-2 | TGTGCCAGCAGCTCGGGACTGCCAGCCTACGAGCAGTACTTC | CASSSGLPAYEQYF
- | TRBJ1-5 | once | TRBV28 | TGTGCCAGCAGGGCCGGACAGTTCGATCAGCCCCAGCATTTT | CASRAGQFDQPQHF
- | TRBJ2-1 | - | TRBV5-4 | TGTGCCAGCAGCTTTTCCGGGGTAGAGCAGTTCTTC | CASSFSGVEQFF
- | TRBJ1-4 | - | TRBV21-1 | TGTGCCAGCGGGCGGGACGGATTCTTTGTTCGAACTAATGAAAAACTGTTTTTT | CASGRDGFFVRTNEKLFF
TRBD1 | TRBJ1-2 | - | TRBV5-4 | TGTGCCAGCAGCTTGCAGTCGGGACAGGGGATCTATGGCTACACCTTC | CASSLQSGQGIYGYTF
TRBD1 | TRBJ1-5 | - | TRBV28 | TGTGCCACAGGACAGGGTGGGAGCAATCAGCCCCAGCATTTT | CATGQGGSNQPQHF
TRBD1 | TRBJ1-2 | - | TRBV7-9 | TGTGCCAGCAGCTTAGCGTATAAGGGGGCGGTCTATGGCTACACCTTC | CASSLAYKGAVYGYTF
TRBD2 | TRBJ2-5 | - | TRBV7-9 | TGTGCCAGCAGCTTAGCGCGAGGTAGCGGGGAAGAGACCCAGTACTTC | CASSLARGSGEETQYF
TRBD1 | TRBJ2-5 | - | TRBV28 | TGTGCCAGCAGTTTTCCCCAGGGAAGCAGGGGGCAAGAGACCCAGTACTTC | CASSFPQGSRGQETQYF
- | TRBJ2-5 | - | TRBV5-1 | TGCGCCAGCAGCTCCACAGGGACCGGAGAGACCCAGTACTTC | CASSSTGTGETQYF
- | TRBJ1-2 | - | TRBV6-5 | TGTGCCAGCAGTTACTCGGAGGGACGATCCTATGGCTACACCTTC | CASSYSEGRSYGYTF
- | TRBJ2-1 | - | TRBV19 | TGTGCCAGTAGTATTTGGCCAGCAGGAGAGCAGTTCTTC | CASSIWPAGEQFF
- | TRBJ2-2 | - | TRBV28 | TGTGCCACCCTAGTTTTATCGGGGACCGGGGAGCTGTTTTTT | CATLVLSGTGELFF
- | TRBJ1-1 | - | TRBV6-6 | TGTGCCAGCAGTTACGAGGCAGGGAGAGGAACTGAAGCTTTCTTT | CASSYEAGRGTEAFF
TRBD1 | TRBJ2-1 | - | TRBV5-1 | TGCGCCAGCAGCTTTGGGACAGGGCCACTCTCCTACAATGAGCAGTTCTTC | CASSFGTGPLSYNEQFF
- | TRBJ2-3 | - | TRBV9 | TGTGCCAGCAGCGTAGTATCTGCTAGCACAGATACGCAGTATTTT | CASSVVSASTDTQYF
TRBD1 | TRBJ1-4 | - | TRBV5-4 | TGTGCCAGCAGCCCCGGGACAGGGGCGGGTGAAAAACTGTTTTTT | CASSPGTGAGEKLFF
- | TRBJ1-5 | - | TRBV5-1 | TGCGCCAGCAGCTTGGAGGCTAGCAATCAGCCCCAGCATTTT | CASSLEASNQPQHF
- | TRBJ2-3 | - | TRBV30 | TGTGCCTGGAGCGCTAGCGTCTCTAGCACAGATACGCAGTATTTT | CAWSASVSSTDTQYF
TRBD2 | TRBJ2-5 | - | TRBV7-2 | TGTGCCAGCAGCTTAGCCGGGACTAGCGCCAAGACCCAGTACTTC | CASSLAGTSAKTQYF
TRBD1 | TRBJ2-3 | - | TRBV29-1 | TGCAGCGTTTTAGACAGGGCCGCAGATACGCAGTATTTT | CSVLDRAADTQYF
TRBD2 | TRBJ2-2 | - | TRBV5-1 | TGCGCCAGCAGCTTTTCTAGCGGCAACACCGGGGAGCTGTTTTTT | CASSFSSGNTGELFF
- | TRBJ2-6 | - | TRBV19 | TGTGCCAGTACCCCCTCCGGGGGTGGGGCCAACGTCCTGACTTTC | CASTPSGGGANVLTF
- | TRBJ2-5 | - | TRBV5-1 | TGCGCCAGCAGCTTGGAATCGCGGGGATGGGAGACCCAGTACTTC | CASSLESRGWETQYF
TRBD1 | TRBJ2-2 | - | TRBV9 | TGTGCCAGCAGCGGACAGGGTCCCTGGGACACCGGGGAGCTGTTTTTT | CASSGQGPWDTGELFF
TRBD1 | TRBJ2-3 | - | TRBV9 | TGTGCCAGCAGCGTAGCTAAGGACAGGGGGGAGATAGATACGCAGTATTTT | CASSVAKDRGEIDTQYF
- | TRBJ2-3 | - | TRBV27 | TGTGCCAGCAGTTCCAGACTAGTATTAAGCACAGATACGCAGTATTTT | CASSSRLVLSTDTQYF
- | TRBJ2-1 | - | TRBV4-3 | TGCGCCAGCAGCCAAACCAGGACTGTGGGAGATGAGCAGTTCTTC | CASSQTRTVGDEQFF
TRBD1 | TRBJ2-7 | - | TRBV28 | TGTGCCAGCAGTCTTACAGGGGCCTACGAGCAGTACTTC | CASSLTGAYEQYF
- | TRBJ1-2 | - | TRBV4-2 | TGTGCCAGCAGCCAAGGGGAAGGAAAACGGGGCTACACCTTC | CASSQGEGKRGYTF
- | TRBJ1-2 | once | TRBV7-2 | TGTGCCAGCAGCTTAGGGCGGAAGGGATACTATGGCTACACCTTC | CASSLGRKGYYGYTF
- | TRBJ2-7 | once | TRBV5-1 | TGCGCCAGCAGCCCGGCCAGGGGCTACGAGCAGTACTTC | CASSPARGYEQYF
- | TRBJ2-5 | - | TRBV28 | TGTGCCAGCAGTTCACCACTAGGACGGGTGGAGACCCAGTACTTC | CASSSPLGRVETQYF
TRBD2 | TRBJ2-3 | - | TRBV6-5 | TGTGCCAGCACCGAAAGCGGGGGGAGGGATACGCAGTATTTT | CASTESGGRDTQYF
TRBD2 | TRBJ2-7 | - | TRBV6-5 | TGTGCCAGCAGTTACTCGGGGGGGGTACCGTCCTACGAGCAGTACTTC | CASSYSGGVPSYEQYF
- | TRBJ1-2 | - | TRBV11-2 | TGTGCCAGCAGCGCCGACCAAAAGGGCTATGGCTACACCTTC | CASSADQKGYGYTF
- | TRBJ1-5 | - | TRBV7-6 | TGTGCCAGCAGCTTAGCGGGGGGGGCCGACCAGCCCCAGCATTTT | CASSLAGGADQPQHF
TRBD2 | TRBJ2-1 | - | TRBV7-8 | TGTGCCAGCAGCCCTACTAGCGGGGGGCAGTTCTTC | CASSPTSGGQFF
- | TRBJ2-5 | - | TRBV4-1 | TGCGCCAGCAGTTACGACGGGAACCAAGAGACCCAGTACTTC | CASSYDGNQETQYF
TRBD1 | TRBJ2-7 | - | TRBV6-5 | TGTGCCAGCAGCGTTACAGGGGGCTACGAGCAGTACTTC | CASSVTGGYEQYF
TRBD2 | TRBJ2-3 | - | TRBV28 | TGTGCCAGCAGTCCCCAGCGGGGGGGCCGCTATACGCAGTATTTT | CASSPQRGGRYTQYF
- | TRBJ1-5 | - | TRBV18 | TGTGCCAGCTCACCAGGGGTGGGTCAGCCCCAGCATTTT | CASSPGVGQPQHF
TRBD1 | TRBJ2-2 | - | TRBV5-5 | TGTGCCAGCAGCCCTCCGGGACAGGGGAGTCGGGAGCTGTTTTTT | CASSPPGQGSRELFF
- | TRBJ2-2 | - | TRBV10-1 | TGCGCCAGCAGTGAAAGCGGGCCCGGGGAGCTGTTTTTT | CASSESGPGELFF
TRBD2 | TRBJ2-7 | - | TRBV5-4 | TGTGCCAGCAGCACGCCGACGGGCGGGAGAGGCGAGCAGTACTTC | CASSTPTGGRGEQYF